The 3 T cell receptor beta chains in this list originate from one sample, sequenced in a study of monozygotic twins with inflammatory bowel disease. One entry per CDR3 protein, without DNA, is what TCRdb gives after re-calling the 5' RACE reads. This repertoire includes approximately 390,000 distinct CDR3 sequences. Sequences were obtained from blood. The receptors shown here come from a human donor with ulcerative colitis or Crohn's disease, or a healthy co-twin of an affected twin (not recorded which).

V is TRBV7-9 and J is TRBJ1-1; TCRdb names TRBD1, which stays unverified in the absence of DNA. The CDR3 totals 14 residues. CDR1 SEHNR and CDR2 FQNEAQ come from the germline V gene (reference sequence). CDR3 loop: CASSSAGGGDEAFF.

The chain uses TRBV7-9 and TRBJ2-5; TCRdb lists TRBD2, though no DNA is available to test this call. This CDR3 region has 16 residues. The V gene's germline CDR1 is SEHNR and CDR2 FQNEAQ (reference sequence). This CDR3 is CASVLAGLAGQETQYF. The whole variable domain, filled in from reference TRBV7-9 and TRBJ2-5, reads DTGVSQNPRHKITKRGQNVTFRCDPISEHNRLYWYRQTLGQGPEFLTYFQNEAQLEKSRLLSDRFSAERPKGSFSTLEIQRTEQGDSAMYLCASVLAGLAGQETQYFGPGTRLLVL.

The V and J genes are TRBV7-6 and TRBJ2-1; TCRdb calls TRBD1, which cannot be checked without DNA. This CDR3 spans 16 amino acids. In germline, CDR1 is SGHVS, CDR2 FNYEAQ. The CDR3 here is CASSLGTGGAKDEQFF.